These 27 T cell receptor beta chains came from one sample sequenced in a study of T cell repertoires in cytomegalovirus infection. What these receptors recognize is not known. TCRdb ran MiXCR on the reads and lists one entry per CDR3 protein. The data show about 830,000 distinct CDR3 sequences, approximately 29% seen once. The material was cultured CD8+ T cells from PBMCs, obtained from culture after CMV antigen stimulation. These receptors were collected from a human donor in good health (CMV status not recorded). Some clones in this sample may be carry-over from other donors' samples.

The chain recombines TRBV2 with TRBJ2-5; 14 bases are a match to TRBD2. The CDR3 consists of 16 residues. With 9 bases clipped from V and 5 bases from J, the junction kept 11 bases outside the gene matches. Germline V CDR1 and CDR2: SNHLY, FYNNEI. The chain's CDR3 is CARPGLAGEATETQYF. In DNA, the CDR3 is TGTGCCAGACCGGGACTAGCGGGGGAGGCTACGGAGACCCAGTACTTC.

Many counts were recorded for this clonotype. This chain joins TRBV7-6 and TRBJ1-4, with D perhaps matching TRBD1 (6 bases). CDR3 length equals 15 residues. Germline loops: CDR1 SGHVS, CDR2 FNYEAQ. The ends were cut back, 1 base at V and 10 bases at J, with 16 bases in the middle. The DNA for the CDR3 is TGTGCCAGCAGCTTAGATGCAGGGGAACTAGGAAAACTGTTTTTT. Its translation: CASSLDAGELGKLFF.

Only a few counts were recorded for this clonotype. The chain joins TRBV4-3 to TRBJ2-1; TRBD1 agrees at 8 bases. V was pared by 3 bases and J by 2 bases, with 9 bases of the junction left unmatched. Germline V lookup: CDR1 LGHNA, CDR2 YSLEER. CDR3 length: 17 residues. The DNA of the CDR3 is TGCGCCAGCAGCCATTCCTACAACAGGGGGGCCTACAATGAGCAGTTCTTC. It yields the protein CASSHSYNRGAYNEQFF.

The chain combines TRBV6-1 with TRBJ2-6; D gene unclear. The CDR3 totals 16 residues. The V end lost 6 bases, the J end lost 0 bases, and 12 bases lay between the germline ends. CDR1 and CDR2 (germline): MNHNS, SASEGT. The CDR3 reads CASSQDGSSGANVLTF. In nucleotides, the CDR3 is TGTGCCAGCAGCCAAGACGGCTCCTCTGGGGCCAACGTCCTGACTTTC.

The CDR3 coding sequence is TGTGCCAACACTCCGGCCACGAATCTTCCAAACGAGCAGTACGTC. Its translation: CANTPATNLPNEQYV. This rearrangement joins TRBV6-6 to TRBJ2-7, with D unresolved. Germline CDR1 reads MNHNY; CDR2 reads SVGAGI (reference sequence). V lost 10 bases and J 5 bases, leaving 24 bases between the germline ends. The CDR3 is 15 amino acids.

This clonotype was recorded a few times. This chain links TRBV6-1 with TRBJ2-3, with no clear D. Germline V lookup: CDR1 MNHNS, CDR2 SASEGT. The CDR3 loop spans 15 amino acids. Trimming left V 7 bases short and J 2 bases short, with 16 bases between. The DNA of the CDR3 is TGTGCCAGCAATGCGATCTCCTCCCCCACAGATACGCAGTATTTT. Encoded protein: CASNAISSPTDTQYF.

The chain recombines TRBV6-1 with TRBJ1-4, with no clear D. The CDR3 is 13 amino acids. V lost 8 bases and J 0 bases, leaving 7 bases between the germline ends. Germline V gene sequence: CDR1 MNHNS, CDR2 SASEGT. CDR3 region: CASSTATNEKLFF. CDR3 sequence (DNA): TGTGCCAGCTCGACCGCAACTAATGAAAAACTGTTTTTT.

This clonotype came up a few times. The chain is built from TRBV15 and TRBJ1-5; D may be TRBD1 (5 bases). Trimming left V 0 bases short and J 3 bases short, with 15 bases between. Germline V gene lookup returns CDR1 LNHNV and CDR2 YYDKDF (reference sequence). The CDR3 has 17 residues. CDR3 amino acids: CATSRDKSWGANQPQHF. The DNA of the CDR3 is TGTGCCACCAGCAGAGATAAGAGCTGGGGCGCCAATCAGCCCCAGCATTTT.

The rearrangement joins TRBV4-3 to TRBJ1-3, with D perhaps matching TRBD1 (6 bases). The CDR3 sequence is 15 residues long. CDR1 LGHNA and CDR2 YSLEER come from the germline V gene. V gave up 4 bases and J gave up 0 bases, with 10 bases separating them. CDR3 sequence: CASSPSTGSGNTIYF. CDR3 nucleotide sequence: TGCGCCAGCAGCCCTTCGACAGGCTCTGGAAACACCATATATTTT.

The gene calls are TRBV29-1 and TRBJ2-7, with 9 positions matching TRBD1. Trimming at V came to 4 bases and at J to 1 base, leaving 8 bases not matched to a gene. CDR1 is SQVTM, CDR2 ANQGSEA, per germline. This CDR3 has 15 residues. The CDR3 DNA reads TGCAGCGTTGGAGTCGGACAGGGGATGTCCTACGAGCAGTACTTC. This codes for CSVGVGQGMSYEQYF.

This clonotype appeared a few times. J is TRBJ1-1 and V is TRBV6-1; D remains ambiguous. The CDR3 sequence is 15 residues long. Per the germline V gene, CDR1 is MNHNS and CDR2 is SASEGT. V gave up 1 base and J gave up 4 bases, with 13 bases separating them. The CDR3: CASSEVGELSTEAFF. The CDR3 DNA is TGTGCCAGCAGTGAAGTAGGAGAGTTGAGCACTGAAGCTTTCTTT.

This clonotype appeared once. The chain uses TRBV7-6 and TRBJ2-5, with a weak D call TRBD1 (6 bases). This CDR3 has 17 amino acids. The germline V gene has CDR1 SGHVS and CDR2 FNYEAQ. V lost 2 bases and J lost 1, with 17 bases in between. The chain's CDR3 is CASSLFSLDSPQETQYF. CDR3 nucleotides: TGTGCCAGCAGCTTATTTTCCCTGGACAGTCCCCAAGAGACCCAGTACTTC.

CDR3: CASSLDGTGQFF. In nucleotides, the CDR3 is TGTGCCAGCAGCTTAGATGGGACGGGGCAGTTCTTC. The genes are TRBV7-9 and TRBJ2-1; the D call may be TRBD1 or TRBD2 (5 bases each). The ends were cut back, 1 base at V and 12 bases at J, with 10 bases in the middle. The CDR3 has 12 amino acids. CDR1 is SEHNR, CDR2 FQNEAQ, per germline (reference sequence).

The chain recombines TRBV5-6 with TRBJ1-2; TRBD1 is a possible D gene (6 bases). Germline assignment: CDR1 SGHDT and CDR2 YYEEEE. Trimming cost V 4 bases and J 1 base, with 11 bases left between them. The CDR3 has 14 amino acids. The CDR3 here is CASSQGTFNYGYTF. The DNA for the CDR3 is TGTGCCAGCAGCCAGGGGACTTTTAACTATGGCTACACCTTC. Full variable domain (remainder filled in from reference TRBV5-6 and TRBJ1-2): DAGVTQSPTHLIKTRGQQVTLRCSPKSGHDTVSWYQQALGQGPQFIFQYYEEEERQRGNFPDRFSGHQFPNYSSELNVNALLLGDSALYLCASSQGTFNYGYTFGSGTRLTVV.

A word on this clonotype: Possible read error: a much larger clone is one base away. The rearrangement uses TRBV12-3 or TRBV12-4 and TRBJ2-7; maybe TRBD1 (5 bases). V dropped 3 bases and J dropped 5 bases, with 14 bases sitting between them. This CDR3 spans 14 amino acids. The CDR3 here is CASSFRQWFDEQYF. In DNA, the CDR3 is TGTGCCAGCAGTTTCCGACAGTGGTTCGACGAGCAGTACTTC.

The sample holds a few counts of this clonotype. DNA of the CDR3: TGTGCCAGTTATACTGGACAGGGAGTTGCCTATGGCTACACCTTC. Protein product: CASYTGQGVAYGYTF. V is TRBV19 and J is TRBJ1-2; 8 bases are shared with TRBD1. The CDR3 is 15 amino acids. Germline CDR1 is LNHDA and CDR2 is SQIVND (reference sequence). Trimming took 8 bases from V and 4 from J; bases not matched to a gene: 12. Full variable domain (outside the CDR3, taken from reference TRBV19 and TRBJ1-2): DGGITQSPKYLFRKEGQNVTLSCEQNLNHDAMYWYRQDPGQGLRLIYYSQIVNDFQKGDIAEGYSVSREKKESFPLTVTSAQKNPTAFYLCASYTGQGVAYGYTFGSGTRLTVV.

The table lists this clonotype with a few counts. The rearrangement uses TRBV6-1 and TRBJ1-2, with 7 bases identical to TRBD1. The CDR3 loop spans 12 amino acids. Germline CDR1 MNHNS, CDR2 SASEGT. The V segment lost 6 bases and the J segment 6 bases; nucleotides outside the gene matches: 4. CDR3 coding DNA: TGTGCCAGCAGAACAGGGGAGCATGGCTACACCTTC. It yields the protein CASRTGEHGYTF.

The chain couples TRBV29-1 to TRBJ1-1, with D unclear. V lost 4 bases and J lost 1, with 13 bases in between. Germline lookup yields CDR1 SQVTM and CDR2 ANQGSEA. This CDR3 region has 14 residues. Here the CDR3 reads CSVASLEPNTEAFF. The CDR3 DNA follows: TGCAGCGTTGCATCACTGGAACCGAACACTGAAGCTTTCTTT.

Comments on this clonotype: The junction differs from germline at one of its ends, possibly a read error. CDR3 in DNA: TGTGCCAACAGCCCCTCAGCGGGGGGCCCCGCGGATACGCAGTATTTT. Translating it yields CANSPSAGGPADTQYF. V usage is TRBV7-8 and J usage is TRBJ2-3, with TRBD2 matching 9 bases. Germline CDR1 and CDR2: SGHVS and FQNEAQ. The length of the CDR3 is 16 residues.

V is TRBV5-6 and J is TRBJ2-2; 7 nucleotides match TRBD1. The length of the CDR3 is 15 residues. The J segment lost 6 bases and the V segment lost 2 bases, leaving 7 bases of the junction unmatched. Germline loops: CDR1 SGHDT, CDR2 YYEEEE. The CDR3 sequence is CASSFGQAASGELFF. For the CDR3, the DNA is TGTGCCAGCAGCTTCGGACAGGCTGCATCCGGGGAGCTGTTTTTT. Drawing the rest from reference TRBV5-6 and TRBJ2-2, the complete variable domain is DAGVTQSPTHLIKTRGQQVTLRCSPKSGHDTVSWYQQALGQGPQFIFQYYEEEERQRGNFPDRFSGHQFPNYSSELNVNALLLGDSALYLCASSFGQAASGELFFGEGSRLTVL.

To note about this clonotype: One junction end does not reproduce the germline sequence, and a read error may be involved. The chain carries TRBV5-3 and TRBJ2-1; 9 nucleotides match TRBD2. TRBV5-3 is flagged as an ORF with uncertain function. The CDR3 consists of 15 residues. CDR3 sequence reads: CASSYRLAVYNEQFF. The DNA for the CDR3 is TGTGCCAGCAGCTACCGACTAGCGGTATACAATGAGCAGTTCTTC.

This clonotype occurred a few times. This CDR3 reads CASSPRQIIYEQYF. As DNA, the CDR3 is TGTGCCAGCAGCCCTCGACAGATTATCTACGAGCAGTACTTC. The chain employs TRBV7-9 and TRBJ2-7, with D possibly being TRBD1 (5 bases). V lost 5 bases to trimming and J lost 3 bases, with 14 bases between them. CDR1 and CDR2 from the germline V gene are SEHNR and FQNEAQ (reference sequence). The CDR3 sequence is 14 residues long.

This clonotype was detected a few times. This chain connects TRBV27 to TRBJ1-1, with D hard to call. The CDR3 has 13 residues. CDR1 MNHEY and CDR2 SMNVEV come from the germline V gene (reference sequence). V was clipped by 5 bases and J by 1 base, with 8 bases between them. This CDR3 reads CASSIKGNTEAFF. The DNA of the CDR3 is TGTGCCAGCAGTATCAAGGGGAACACTGAAGCTTTCTTT.

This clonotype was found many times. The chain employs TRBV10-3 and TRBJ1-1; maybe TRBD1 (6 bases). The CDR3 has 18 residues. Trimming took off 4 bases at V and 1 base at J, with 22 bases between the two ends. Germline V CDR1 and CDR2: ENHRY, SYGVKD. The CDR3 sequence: CAISALVGGLRGNTEAFF. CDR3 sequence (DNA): TGTGCCATCAGTGCCCTCGTGGGGGGGCTCCGAGGGAACACTGAAGCTTTCTTT.

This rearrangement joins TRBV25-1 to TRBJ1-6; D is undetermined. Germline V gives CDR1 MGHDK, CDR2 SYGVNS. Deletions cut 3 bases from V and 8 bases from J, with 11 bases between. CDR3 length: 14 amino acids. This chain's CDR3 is CASSDLVPYSPLHF. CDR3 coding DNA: TGTGCCAGCAGTGACCTGGTACCGTATTCACCCCTCCACTTT.

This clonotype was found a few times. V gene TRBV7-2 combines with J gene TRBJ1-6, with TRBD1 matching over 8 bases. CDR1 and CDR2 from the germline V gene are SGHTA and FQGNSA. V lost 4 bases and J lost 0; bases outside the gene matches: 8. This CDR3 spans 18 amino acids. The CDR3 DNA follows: TGTGCCAGCAGCTCTGACAGGGGTCGGAGCTCCTATAATTCACCCCTCCACTTT. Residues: CASSSDRGRSSYNSPLHF.

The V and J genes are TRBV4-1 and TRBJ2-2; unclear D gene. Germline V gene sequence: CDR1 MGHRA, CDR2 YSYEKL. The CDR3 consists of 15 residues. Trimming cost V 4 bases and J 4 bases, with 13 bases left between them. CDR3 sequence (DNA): TGCGCCAGCAGCCGAGAACGGGCGAGCACCGGGGAGCTGTTTTTT. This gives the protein CASSRERASTGELFF.